This T cell receptor beta chain was recorded in a study of blood T cell repertoires in COVID-19. In the study overall: The United States, Italy and Spain supplied acute and convalescent COVID-19 samples.

This CDR3 has 17 residues. The germline V gene has CDR1 LGHNA and CDR2 YNFKEQ. The V gene end was trimmed by 3 bases and the J gene end by 9 bases; junction bases not matched to a gene: 14. The protocol was immunoSEQ multiplex PCR, while the TCRdb copy is restricted to in-frame clones and leaves out a portion. This table has 35,000 to 50,000 clones, 85% to 95% appearing once. The sequence was obtained from a man aged 45-65 years with active COVID-19. V usage is TRBV4-2 and J usage is TRBJ2-1; TRBD2 aligns across 10 bases. Specimen: peripheral blood. The CDR3 here is CASSHSRGASGSGEQFF. The CDR3 DNA follows: TGTGCCAGCAGCCACTCCAGAGGGGCTAGCGGGAGCGGTGAGCAGTTCTTC.